This T cell receptor beta chain emerged from a study of blood T cells in healthy people across ages. Overall study results and limits: Long-lived and aged donors differed, with more naive CD4+ cells and higher diversity in the long-lived.

The use of a sample-barcoded 5' primer and a J-beta primer mix characterized a second PCR of roughly 7 to 11 cycles. TCRdb ran MiXCR on the 5' RACE reads and lists one entry per CDR3 protein. The repertoire consists of about 1.6 million distinct CDR3 sequences, with about 31% occurring once and the leading ten covering 10% to 12%. This CDR3 is 16 amino acids long. CDR1 is SGHNT and CDR2 is YENEEA in the germline V gene. The J segment lost 6 bases and the V segment lost 3 bases, leaving 7 bases of the junction unmatched. Concerning this clonotype itself: The antigen remains unidentified.

Sequencing was carried out using blood. The clonotype comes from a woman in her twenties or thirties in good health. V gene TRBV11-3 combines with J gene TRBJ2-3, with 12 bases aligning to TRBD2. In nucleotides, the CDR3 is TGTGCCAGCAGCTTGACTAGCGGGAGCCCTACCGATACGCAGTATTTT. Translating it yields CASSLTSGSPTDTQYF.